This T cell receptor beta chain was captured by sequencing in a study of identical twins. A single record per CDR3 protein comes from TCRdb applying MiXCR to the 5' RACE reads. The repertoire includes more than 650,000 distinct CDR3 sequences, around 6% of them detected once, and 1.5% to 2% sits in the top ten. V shed 1 base and J 5 bases; nucleotides not matched to a gene: 9. CDR1 and CDR2 (germline): LNHNV, YYDKDF (reference sequence). This CDR3 contains 16 residues. Sequencing was done on a sample of naive T cells sorted from blood. The receptor was derived from a man aged 18-30 years in good health. V is TRBV15 and J is TRBJ1-1, with 8 bases identical to TRBD1. CDR3 nucleotides: TGTGCCACCAGCAGAGCAATCGGACAGGGAAGAACTGAAGCTTTCTTT. Its protein is CATSRAIGQGRTEAFF.